A single sample is the source of the 23 T cell receptor beta chains below, sequenced in a study of T cell repertoires in cytomegalovirus infection. One entry per CDR3 protein, called by TCRdb with MiXCR from the reads. This sample has about 180,000 distinct CDR3 sequences; about a sixth occur once, and the top ten carry approximately 26%. The sequencing input was CD8+ T cells from PBMCs. The origin of the receptors is a human donor in good health (CMV status not recorded). Some clones in this sample may be carry-over from other donors' samples.

This clonotype was seen only a few times. The rearrangement uses TRBV7-6 and TRBJ2-1; D is unclear. CDR1 is SGHVS, CDR2 FNYEAQ, per germline. Deletions cut 1 base from V and 8 bases from J, with 15 bases between. This CDR3 is built from 15 residues. In DNA form, the CDR3 reads TGTGCCAGCAGCTTAGAACCGCCCCTTCTGCATGAGCAGTTCTTC. It codes for CASSLEPPLLHEQFF.

V and J are TRBV2 and TRBJ2-3; 9 bases line up with TRBD1. Per the germline V gene, CDR1 is SNHLY and CDR2 is FYNNEI. V shed 6 bases and J 0 bases; nucleotides not matched to a gene: 4. The CDR3 has 15 amino acids. The CDR3 here is CASSRQGGSTDTQYF. CDR3 nucleotide sequence: TGTGCCAGCAGCAGACAGGGGGGAAGCACAGATACGCAGTATTTT.

This chain connects TRBV25-1 to TRBJ1-1; 7 bases are a match to TRBD1. The germline gives CDR1 MGHDK, CDR2 SYGVNS. This CDR3 is 14 amino acids long. With V trimmed by 6 bases and J by 1 base, 5 bases remained unmatched. CDR3 coding DNA: TGTGCCAGCAGGGGACAGAGAGGGAACACTGAAGCTTTCTTT. As protein: CASRGQRGNTEAFF.

This chain connects TRBV29-1 to TRBJ2-7; D is unresolved. The CDR3 sequence is 13 residues long. The germline V gene encodes CDR1 SQVTM and CDR2 ANQGSEA. The V end lost 5 bases, the J end lost 0 bases, and 11 bases lay between the germline ends. The CDR3 DNA reads as TGCAGCGTTTTGGTTCAAAGCTCCTACGAGCAGTACTTC. This sequence encodes CSVLVQSSYEQYF.

The gene calls are TRBV11-2 and TRBJ1-6, with a weak D call TRBD1 (5 bases). Germline V gene lookup returns CDR1 SGHAT and CDR2 FQNNGV. With 7 bases removed from V and 9 bases from J, the gap between germline ends came to 13 bases. The CDR3 has 13 residues. CDR3 loop: CASNQGSGSPLHF. The CDR3 nucleotides read TGTGCCAGCAACCAGGGATCTGGTTCACCCCTCCACTTT.

The chain is built from TRBV6-2 or TRBV6-3 and TRBJ1-2; unclear D gene. The CDR3 has 12 amino acids. Deletions cut 7 bases from V and 4 bases from J, with 10 bases between. Germline V gives CDR1 MNHEY, CDR2 SVGEGT. The CDR3 nucleotides are TGTGCCAGCACCTCAAGCCCCTATGGCTACACCTTC. Protein product: CASTSSPYGYTF.

The chain is built from TRBV28 and TRBJ1-1; no clear D gene. The CDR3 length is 17 residues. The V end was cut by 6 bases, the J end by 2 bases, with 22 bases between. Germline CDR1 MDHEN, CDR2 SYDVKM. CDR3 sequence reads: CASSPTLRTFRNTEAFF. In DNA form, the CDR3 reads TGTGCCAGCAGCCCCACTCTTAGGACCTTTAGAAACACTGAAGCTTTCTTT.

On this clonotype itself: A read error may account for a junction end that differs from germline. The J gene is TRBJ1-4, the V gene TRBV9; D unclear. Per germline, CDR1 SGDLS and CDR2 YYNGEE. This CDR3 has 16 amino acids. The CDR3 DNA reads as TGTGCCAGCAGTGTAGGCCCGGGAACAACTAATGAAAAACTGTTTTTT. It yields the protein CASSVGPGTTNEKLFF. Drawing the rest from reference TRBV9 and TRBJ1-4, the complete variable domain is DSGVTQTPKHLITATGQRVTLRCSPRSGDLSVYWYQQSLDQGLQFLIQYYNGEERAKGNILERFSAQQFPDLHSELNLSSLELGDSALYFCASSVGPGTTNEKLFFGSGTQLSVL.

This clonotype was recorded a few times. This chain joins TRBV12-5 and TRBJ2-1; 16 bases match TRBD2. Germline loops: CDR1 LGHNT, CDR2 FRNRAP. The CDR3 sequence is 16 residues long. V shed 6 bases, J shed 7 bases, and the junction held 6 bases outside the gene matches. The chain's CDR3 is CASGDGTSGGANEQFF. The CDR3 DNA reads TGTGCTAGTGGGGATGGGACTAGCGGGGGGGCTAATGAGCAGTTCTTC.

The rearrangement links TRBV6-6 to TRBJ2-3; 7 positions match TRBD1. Germline values: CDR1 MNHNY, CDR2 SVGAGI (reference sequence). CDR3 length equals 17 residues. After removal of 5 bases from V and 2 bases from J, the junction contained 13 bases not matched to a gene. This CDR3 is CASSIGTAGPNTDTQYF. The CDR3 coding sequence is TGTGCCAGCAGTATTGGGACAGCTGGCCCTAACACAGATACGCAGTATTTT.

The CDR3, as DNA: TGTGCCAGCAGTTTTCTCAATGAGCAGTTCTTC. This sequence encodes CASSFLNEQFF. The rearrangement links TRBV12-3 or TRBV12-4 to TRBJ2-1; D is unresolved. The V end lost 3 bases, the J end lost 6 bases, and 3 bases lay between the germline ends. The CDR3 is made up of 11 amino acids.

The genes are TRBV7-9 and TRBJ2-5; possibly TRBD1 for D (6 bases). The CDR3 sequence is 16 residues long. Germline V gene data show CDR1 as SEHNR and CDR2 as FQNEAQ (reference sequence). The V end lost 5 bases, the J end lost 5 bases, and 21 bases lay between the germline ends. The CDR3, as DNA: TGTGCCAGCAGCAACCCTGCACAGGGCTTCGGGGAGACCCAGTACTTC. As protein: CASSNPAQGFGETQYF. The full variable domain, with the rest looked up from reference TRBV7-9 and TRBJ2-5, is DTGVSQNPRHKITKRGQNVTFRCDPISEHNRLYWYRQTLGQGPEFLTYFQNEAQLEKSRLLSDRFSAERPKGSFSTLEIQRTEQGDSAMYLCASSNPAQGFGETQYFGPGTRLLVL.

As to this clonotype: A read error may account for a junction end that differs from germline. The V gene is TRBV12-3 or TRBV12-4, the J gene TRBJ2-1, with 10 positions matching TRBD2. This CDR3 spans 14 amino acids. CDR3 loop: CASSLAGASNEQFF. In DNA, the CDR3 is TGTGCCAGCAGTCTAGCGGGGGCTAGCAATGAGCAGTTCTTC.

The rearrangement joins TRBV6-5 to TRBJ2-2; no reliable D call. CDR1 MNHEY and CDR2 SVGAGI come from the germline V gene. V was clipped by 7 bases and J by 1 base, with 13 bases between them. This CDR3 has 15 residues. The CDR3 is CASTPNHQNTGELFF. The CDR3 bases are TGTGCCAGCACCCCTAACCACCAGAACACCGGGGAGCTGTTTTTT.

This clonotype was counted between two and nine times. The chain couples TRBV6-2 or TRBV6-3 to TRBJ2-1; 13 nucleotides agree with TRBD2. V lost 6 bases to trimming and J lost 7 bases; unmatched junction nucleotides: 9. The CDR3 loop spans 16 amino acids. Germline-derived CDR1 and CDR2 are MNHEY and SVGEGT. The CDR3 nucleotides are TGTGCCAGCAGAAGGGGACTAGCGGGGCGTCATAATGAGCAGTTCTTC. Translated: CASRRGLAGRHNEQFF.

This sequence joins TRBV12-3 or TRBV12-4 and TRBJ2-7, with D maybe TRBD2 (5 bases). V gave up 3 bases and J gave up 2 bases, with 23 bases separating them. The CDR3 loop spans 18 amino acids. CDR3 nucleotide sequence: TGTGCCAGCAGTTTTATTCGAGGGTTGTCAGCTGGGACCTACGAGCAGTACTTC. Translated: CASSFIRGLSAGTYEQYF.

V usage is TRBV7-8 and J usage is TRBJ1-1; D may be TRBD1 (5 bases). This CDR3 is 16 amino acids long. Germline lookup yields CDR1 SGHVS and CDR2 FQNEAQ. V was cut by 1 base and J by 4 bases, with 16 bases left in between. CDR3 in DNA: TGTGCCAGCAGCTTAGGGAGGGGAGGGATAGGCACTGAAGCTTTCTTT. This codes for CASSLGRGGIGTEAFF.

The table lists this clonotype with a few counts. The genes are TRBV2 and TRBJ1-2; 7 bases are shared with TRBD1. Losses at the gene ends were 8 bases for V and 4 bases for J; bases not matched to a gene: 1. Germline V lookup: CDR1 SNHLY, CDR2 FYNNEI. The CDR3 is 11 amino acids. The CDR3 is CASGDSYGYTF. The CDR3 nucleotides are TGTGCCAGCGGGGACAGCTATGGCTACACCTTC.

The chain is built from TRBV10-3 and TRBJ1-1, with TRBD1 as a possible D gene (5 bases). Germline V gene lookup returns CDR1 ENHRY and CDR2 SYGVKD. The V end was cut by 3 bases, the J end by 0 bases, with 8 bases between. The CDR3 sequence is 14 residues long. The CDR3 DNA follows: TGTGCCATCAGTGACGGCAGGGTGAACACTGAAGCTTTCTTT. Protein sequence: CAISDGRVNTEAFF.

This chain connects TRBV12-5 to TRBJ1-2, with D maybe TRBD1 (6 bases). V was pared by 4 bases and J by 0 bases, with 12 bases between. The CDR3 totals 15 residues. Germline CDR1 LGHNT, CDR2 FRNRAP. CDR3 residues: CASGSPQGTNYGYTF. Here the CDR3 DNA reads TGTGCTAGTGGTTCCCCTCAGGGGACTAACTATGGCTACACCTTC.

There are a few counts of this clonotype. The V gene is TRBV19, the J gene TRBJ1-1; no clear D gene. Germline-derived CDR1 and CDR2 are LNHDA and SQIVND (reference sequence). Trimming took 3 bases from V and 1 from J, leaving 6 bases between them. This CDR3 comprises 13 residues. CDR3 nucleotide sequence: TGTGCCAGTAGTATCATGGGGAACACTGAAGCTTTCTTT. It translates to CASSIMGNTEAFF. Full variable domain (remainder filled in from reference TRBV19 and TRBJ1-1): DGGITQSPKYLFRKEGQNVTLSCEQNLNHDAMYWYRQDPGQGLRLIYYSQIVNDFQKGDIAEGYSVSREKKESFPLTVTSAQKNPTAFYLCASSIMGNTEAFFGQGTRLTVV.

This clonotype was recorded at least ten times. V usage is TRBV7-9 and J usage is TRBJ1-4, with D uncertain. This CDR3 is built from 15 residues. V lost 4 bases and J lost 8, with 17 bases in between. Germline V gene lookup returns CDR1 SEHNR and CDR2 FQNEAQ (reference sequence). The CDR3 loop is CASSSSRTGGEKLFF. The CDR3 DNA is TGTGCCAGCAGCTCTTCTAGGACGGGAGGGGAAAAACTGTTTTTT.

The chain joins TRBV6-2 or TRBV6-3 to TRBJ1-1, with no clear D. This CDR3 has 12 amino acids. Germline V CDR1 and CDR2: MNHEY, SVGEGT. V dropped 6 bases and J dropped 1 base, with 6 bases sitting between them. For the CDR3, the DNA is TGTGCCAGCAGGGAGCCGAACACTGAAGCTTTCTTT. As protein: CASREPNTEAFF.